This section outlines one TCR beta chain sequence together with its context. Its matching antigen is unknown. The CDR3 has 16 residues. The V segment lost 0 bases and the J segment 8 bases; nucleotides outside the gene matches: 7. Germline assignment: CDR1 SGDLS and CDR2 YYNGEE. Sequencing was performed with immunoSEQ multiplex PCR; in TCRdb, only in-frame clones are kept and a portion is missing. The sample yields under 7,000 clones, roughly 90% seen once. This entry comes from a study of graft-versus-host responses after intestinal transplantation. Study as a whole: Anti-thymocyte globulin served as induction for all recipients, who then took tacrolimus and steroids for approximately 3 years. Whole-study results and caveats: Marrow from the recipient contained GvH clones, some of which had appeared first in ileum or blood.

The chain recombines TRBV9 with TRBJ2-1; 11 bases are a match to TRBD2. The sample in question was PBMCs, obtained roughly 80 days after transplant. This sequence originates from a human patient who received an intestinal transplant, so some T cells may come from the graft donor. The CDR3 sequence: CASSVVIAGGRDEQFF. CDR3 in DNA: TGTGCCAGCAGCGTAGTGATAGCGGGAGGGCGGGATGAGCAGTTCTTC. Using reference TRBV9 and TRBJ2-1 for the parts outside the CDR3, the full variable domain is DSGVTQTPKHLITATGQRVTLRCSPRSGDLSVYWYQQSLDQGLQFLIQYYNGEERAKGNILERFSAQQFPDLHSELNLSSLELGDSALYFCASSVVIAGGRDEQFFGPGTRLTVL.